In this sample, the clone carrying this T cell receptor beta chain turned up many times. Its target is not known. The germline V gene has CDR1 MDHEN and CDR2 SYDVKM. Trimming shortened V by 5 bases and J by 2 bases, and 10 bases separated the two germline ends. There are 14 residues in the CDR3. The data belong to a study of regulatory T cells in long-lasting Graves disease. Findings and caveats of the study: Possibly, too few samples lowered accuracy.

Noted time point: persistent/refractory GD, antithyroid drugs over 5 years with positive TRAb. The TCR library was made from RNA extracted from PBMCs. Graves' disease diagnosis relied on American Thyroid Association guidelines. Building the TCR beta libraries relied on iRepertoire HTBI primers, and CDR3 regions underwent Arm-PCR. Source study methods: Samples collectively showed 62 TRBV and roughly 15 TRBJ segments. TCRdb independently ran MiXCR on the multiplex PCR reads; one entry per CDR3 protein. The V and J calls here are based on TCRdb, not the publication. The sample includes 350,000 to 450,000 distinct CDR3 sequences, 20% to 25% of them seen just once.

The specimen comprised peripheral blood mononuclear cells (PBMCs), sampled when the disease was refractory, from a patient treated with antithyroid drugs. The chain carries TRBV28 and TRBJ2-4; tentative D call: TRBD1 (5 bases). This clonotype originated in a female donor with Graves disease. In nucleotides, the CDR3 is TGTGCCAGCAGTCCGACAGAGCCCAAAAACATTCAGTACTTC. It specifies CASSPTEPKNIQYF.